The 18 T cell receptor beta chains below were found in one sample sequenced in a study of TIL therapy for anti-PD-1-resistant metastatic lung cancer. Sequencing used immunoSEQ v3. TCRdb's copy holds only in-frame clones and misses some; the assay was immunoSEQ multiplex PCR. Of 50,000 or so clones in the sample, about two thirds were seen once. Stated time point: pre-treatment sample, taken before nivolumab and TIL therapy. Most excised metastases sampled were pleural nodules or supraclavicular lymph nodes. Sample: tumor tissue, taken at baseline. All receptors come from a person between 25 and 79 years old with non-small cell lung cancer.

This chain connects TRBV5-4 to TRBJ2-3, with a weak D call TRBD2 (6 bases). V was shortened by 4 bases and J by 0 bases, with 15 bases between the two germline ends. The CDR3 totals 16 residues. Germline values: CDR1 SGHNT, CDR2 YYREEE (reference sequence). CDR3 in amino acids: CASSLYSGTSTDTQYF. In DNA, the CDR3 is TGTGCCAGCAGCCTATACTCCGGGACTAGCACAGATACGCAGTATTTT.

V is TRBV6-1 and J is TRBJ2-7; TRBD1 is a possible D gene (6 bases). V lost 1 base, J lost 10 bases, and 14 bases lay in between. Germline V gene data show CDR1 as MNHNS and CDR2 as SASEGT. The CDR3 runs 13 residues. The CDR3 bases are TGTGCCAGCAGTGAAGGCGAACAGGGACGACAGTACTTC. This gives the protein CASSEGEQGRQYF.

This clone was seen more than once but under ten times. This rearrangement joins TRBV6-6 to TRBJ2-7; TRBD2 matches at 8 bases. The germline gives CDR1 MNHNY, CDR2 SVGAGI (reference sequence). The ends lost 9 bases at V and 6 bases at J; junction bases unmatched: 10. CDR3 length: 13 amino acids. The CDR3 loop is CASAGGISSEQYF. The CDR3 nucleotides are TGTGCCAGTGCGGGGGGAATATCAAGCGAGCAGTACTTC.

The gene calls are TRBV7-2 and TRBJ2-1; 8 bases map to TRBD2. V was pared by 1 base and J by 7 bases, with 9 bases of the junction left unmatched. The germline CDR1 and CDR2 sequences are SGHTA and FQGNSA. The CDR3 has 16 residues. For the CDR3, the DNA is TGTGCCAGCAGCTTAGACAGCGGGAGTCTTAGAAATGAGCAGTTCTTC. Its protein product is CASSLDSGSLRNEQFF.

The chain joins TRBV4-1 to TRBJ2-5; 7 bases agree with TRBD2. CDR3 length: 17 amino acids. CDR1 is MGHRA, CDR2 YSYEKL, per germline. V was pared by 0 bases and J by 5 bases, with 12 bases of the junction left unmatched. CDR3 bases: TGCGCCAGCAGCCAAGACGGGTCGGGCGGGAGTTCCGAGACCCAGTACTTC. It codes for CASSQDGSGGSSETQYF.

This clone showed up just a few times. The rearrangement links TRBV27 to TRBJ2-7; no clear D gene. The V end was cut by 6 bases, the J end by 0 bases, with 12 bases between. The CDR3 length is 14 residues. CDR1 MNHEY and CDR2 SMNVEV come from the germline V gene (reference sequence). Here the CDR3 reads CASSPLFNSYEQYF. The CDR3 coding sequence is TGTGCCAGCAGCCCGCTATTTAACTCCTACGAGCAGTACTTC.

CDR3 amino acids: CASSYVGGPIGELFF. The CDR3 region has the DNA TGTGCCAGCAGTTACGTGGGAGGGCCGATCGGGGAGCTGTTTTTT. The chain is built from TRBV6-5 and TRBJ2-2; 7 nucleotides line up with TRBD2. The length of the CDR3 is 15 residues. J gave up 7 bases and V 2 bases, and 7 bases lay outside the gene matches. Germline CDR1 MNHEY, CDR2 SVGAGI.

The gene calls are TRBV19 and TRBJ1-5; tentatively, D is TRBD1 (5 bases). The CDR3 totals 13 residues. Germline lookup yields CDR1 LNHDA and CDR2 SQIVND (reference sequence). Trimming pared 3 bases from V and 5 bases from J, leaving 8 bases between. CDR3 DNA: TGTGCCAGTAGTATCGGAGGGGATCAGCCCCAGCATTTT. Amino acid sequence: CASSIGGDQPQHF.

The V and J genes are TRBV9 and TRBJ2-2, with TRBD2 identical over 13 bases. Germline CDR1 and CDR2: SGDLS and YYNGEE. The CDR3 runs to 16 residues. The V and J ends lost 9 bases and 5 bases, in that order; junction bases with no gene match: 10. CDR3 nucleotide sequence: TGTGCCAACATACTAGCGGGAGGGCCAAAGACCGGGGAGCTGTTTTTT. Translation gives CANILAGGPKTGELFF.

This chain links TRBV5-1 with TRBJ2-1, with no clear D. Trimming cost V 0 bases and J 4 bases, with 5 bases left between them. Germline V lookup: CDR1 SGHRS, CDR2 YFSETQ. This CDR3 region has 13 residues. CDR3 protein: CASSLGPYNEQFF. The CDR3 DNA follows: TGCGCCAGCAGCTTGGGACCTTACAATGAGCAGTTCTTC.

The chain links TRBV5-1 to TRBJ2-6, with a tentative D call TRBD1 (5 bases). Trimming took off 4 bases at V and 1 base at J, with 18 bases between the two ends. The CDR3 spans 18 residues. Germline lookup yields CDR1 SGHRS and CDR2 YFSETQ. DNA of the CDR3: TGCGCCAGCAGCGAGCGAACCGGCAGGGTATCTGGGGCCAACGTCCTGACTTTC. Translated: CASSERTGRVSGANVLTF.

This rearrangement joins TRBV2 to TRBJ2-7; a weak D match, TRBD2 (6 bases). Germline loops: CDR1 SNHLY, CDR2 FYNNEI. This CDR3 comprises 17 residues. Trimming pared 10 bases from V and 0 bases from J, leaving 25 bases between. The CDR3 coding sequence is TGTGCCACCACCCCTTTAGACGCGCGGGGAAGCTCCTACGAGCAGTACTTC. This codes for CATTPLDARGSSYEQYF.

V and J are TRBV6-5 and TRBJ2-5; TRBD2 matches at 8 bases. The CDR3 is 14 residues long. With V trimmed by 8 bases and J by 5 bases, 10 bases remained unmatched. Germline CDR1 reads MNHEY; CDR2 reads SVGAGI. CDR3 bases: TGTGCCAGCCGTGGTAGCGGGACCGGCGAGACCCAGTACTTC. Protein sequence: CASRGSGTGETQYF.

This clone was detected a few times. This chain uses TRBV19 with TRBJ2-1, with D possibly TRBD2 on 6 matching bases. The CDR3 runs 16 residues. CDR1 is LNHDA and CDR2 is SQIVND in the germline V gene (reference sequence). V gave up 3 bases and J gave up 0 bases, with 12 bases separating them. This CDR3 is CASSISGLSSYNEQFF. In DNA, the CDR3 is TGTGCCAGTAGTATTTCGGGACTTAGCTCCTACAATGAGCAGTTCTTC.

This chain connects TRBV5-4 to TRBJ1-3; a weak D match, TRBD1 (6 bases). Deletions cut 4 bases from V and 0 bases from J, with 14 bases between. The CDR3 contains 16 residues. Germline CDR1 is SGHNT and CDR2 is YYREEE (reference sequence). The CDR3 region is CASSTNRVFSGNTIYF. The DNA for the CDR3 is TGTGCCAGCAGCACAAACAGGGTGTTCTCTGGAAACACCATATATTTT.

The sample holds a few counts of this clone. The chain employs TRBV19 and TRBJ2-7, with 11 bases matching TRBD2. V trimming: 4 bases; J trimming: 5 bases; junction bases outside the gene matches: 4. The CDR3 loop spans 14 amino acids. Germline V gives CDR1 LNHDA, CDR2 SQIVND (reference sequence). Written as DNA, the CDR3 is TGTGCCAGTAGTAAGACTAGCGGGATCAACGAGCAGTACTTC. Amino acid sequence: CASSKTSGINEQYF.

The chain combines TRBV11-2 with TRBJ2-3, with TRBD2 matching over 11 bases. V lost 3 bases to trimming and J lost 4 bases; unmatched junction nucleotides: 6. Germline values: CDR1 SGHAT, CDR2 FQNNGV. CDR3 length: 16 amino acids. The CDR3 DNA follows: TGTGCCAGCAGCTTTTTAGCGGGGGGGCCTTCAGATACGCAGTATTTT. As protein: CASSFLAGGPSDTQYF.

This clone was seen a few times. V usage is TRBV18 and J usage is TRBJ1-5; 7 positions agree with TRBD1. V gave up 2 bases and J gave up 2 bases; unmatched junction bases: 3. There are 15 residues in the CDR3. Germline values: CDR1 KGHSH, CDR2 LQKENI. This chain's CDR3 is CASSPTGARNQPQHF. The DNA of the CDR3 is TGTGCCAGCTCACCAACAGGGGCGCGCAATCAGCCCCAGCATTTT. The full variable domain, in which reference TRBV18 and TRBJ1-5 provide the parts outside the CDR3, is NAGVMQNPRHLVRRRGQEARLRCSPMKGHSHVYWYRQLPEEGLKFMVYLQKENIIDESGMPKERFSAEFPKEGPSILRIQQVVRGDSAAYFCASSPTGARNQPQHFGDGTRLSIL.